Listed here are 10 T cell receptor beta chains from one sample, sequenced in a study of human T cells and chemical hapten exposure. Via MiXCR, TCRdb re-called the 5' RACE reads, giving one row per CDR3 protein. The table has 81,000 or so distinct CDR3 sequences, 7.7% seen once. The total RNA was obtained from whole blood that was not fractionated. The receptors shown here come from a male donor in good health.

The chain carries TRBV7-9 and TRBJ2-5, with D perhaps being TRBD1 or TRBD2 (5 bases each). The CDR3 has 16 amino acids. Trimming pared 0 bases from V and 4 bases from J, leaving 15 bases between. CDR1 and CDR2 from the germline V gene are SEHNR and FQNEAQ (reference sequence). The CDR3 region has the DNA TGTGCCAGCAGCTTAGCGGAACAGGACGGACTAGAGACCCAGTACTTC. This gives the protein CASSLAEQDGLETQYF. The full variable domain, with the rest looked up from reference TRBV7-9 and TRBJ2-5, is DTGVSQNPRHKITKRGQNVTFRCDPISEHNRLYWYRQTLGQGPEFLTYFQNEAQLEKSRLLSDRFSAERPKGSFSTLEIQRTEQGDSAMYLCASSLAEQDGLETQYFGPGTRLLVL.

The chain couples TRBV25-1 to TRBJ2-2; a weak D match, TRBD1 (5 bases). V was cut by 10 bases and J by 2 bases, with 14 bases left in between. CDR1 and CDR2 (germline): MGHDK, SYGVNS. The CDR3 loop spans 14 amino acids. The CDR3, as DNA: TGTGCCACCTCGACCAGGGCTAACACCGGGGAGCTGTTTTTT. Amino acid sequence: CATSTRANTGELFF.

This clonotype appeared a few times. The rearrangement uses TRBV10-1 and TRBJ2-7, with 11 bases identical to TRBD2. Germline V gene lookup returns CDR1 WNHNN and CDR2 SYGVQD (reference sequence). The V and J ends lost 10 bases and 3 bases, in that order; junction bases with no gene match: 14. CDR3 length: 16 residues. DNA for the CDR3: TGCGCCAAGGACCCACCCCCGGGACTAGCGGTCTACGAGCAGTACTTC. As protein: CAKDPPPGLAVYEQYF.

The chain couples TRBV6-5 to TRBJ2-6; the match to TRBD2 covers 9 bases. This CDR3 region has 19 residues. CDR1 and CDR2 from the germline V gene are MNHEY and SVGAGI. Germline trimming cut 0 bases from V and 0 bases from J; bases unmatched to any gene: 6. CDR3 sequence: CASSYSGGREGSGANVLTF. CDR3 nucleotides: TGTGCCAGCAGTTACTCTGGTGGGCGGGAGGGCTCTGGGGCCAACGTCCTGACTTTC.

This chain joins TRBV7-6 and TRBJ1-1, with D hard to call. The V and J ends lost 1 base and 1 base respectively, with 10 bases between them. The CDR3 has 15 amino acids. Germline V gene sequence: CDR1 SGHVS, CDR2 FNYEAQ. CDR3 residues: CASSLEPERNTEAFF. CDR3 DNA sequence: TGTGCCAGCAGCTTAGAGCCGGAGCGGAACACTGAAGCTTTCTTT.

This clonotype was observed many times. The gene calls are TRBV29-1 and TRBJ2-1; D is perhaps TRBD2 (6 bases). Trimming removed 7 bases at V and 4 bases at J, with 17 bases between. Germline V gives CDR1 SQVTM, CDR2 ANQGSEA. This CDR3 region has 14 residues. The CDR3 bases are TGCAGCGGTCGTTCGGGAGATCAATACAATGAGCAGTTCTTC. Translating it yields CSGRSGDQYNEQFF.

The chain recombines TRBV6-5 with TRBJ2-3; possibly TRBD2 for D (5 bases). Germline lookup yields CDR1 MNHEY and CDR2 SVGAGI. The CDR3 loop spans 16 amino acids. V lost 4 bases, J lost 0 bases, and 14 bases lay in between. The CDR3 spells CASSFQPGKSTDTQYF. Here the CDR3 DNA reads TGTGCCAGCAGTTTCCAACCGGGAAAGAGCACAGATACGCAGTATTTT.

The V call is TRBV13, the J call TRBJ1-1, with D unresolved. This CDR3 spans 16 amino acids. Germline loops: CDR1 PRHDT, CDR2 FYEKMQ (reference sequence). V was clipped by 5 bases and J by 1 base, with 17 bases between them. This CDR3 is CASSTTIMSSNTEAFF. DNA of the CDR3: TGTGCCAGCAGCACCACCATAATGAGCTCGAACACTGAAGCTTTCTTT. The whole variable domain, filled in from reference TRBV13 and TRBJ1-1, reads AAGVIQSPRHLIKEKRETATLKCYPIPRHDTVYWYQQGPGQDPQFLISFYEKMQSDKGSIPDRFSAQQFSDYHSELNMSSLELGDSALYFCASSTTIMSSNTEAFFGQGTRLTVV.

Many counts were recorded for this clonotype. The chain couples TRBV18 to TRBJ1-1; D is unresolved. This CDR3 has 13 amino acids. The germline gives CDR1 KGHSH, CDR2 LQKENI. V lost 6 bases and J 1 base, leaving 9 bases between the germline ends. In DNA form, the CDR3 reads TGTGCCAGCTCCCCCGTTGGGAACACTGAAGCTTTCTTT. It encodes CASSPVGNTEAFF.

A few counts support this clonotype. The CDR3, as DNA: TGTGCCAGCAGCTCCCCAGGGCGGTCCACAGATACGCAGTATTTT. This gives the protein CASSSPGRSTDTQYF. The chain has TRBV7-8 and TRBJ2-3; tentative D call: TRBD1 (5 bases). V dropped 4 bases and J dropped 2 bases, with 13 bases sitting between them. Germline values: CDR1 SGHVS, CDR2 FQNEAQ. The CDR3 totals 15 residues.